This TCR beta chain originates from a study of CD8+ T cells in alopecia areata. About the study: A regimen of oral tofacitinib, 5 to 10 mg twice daily, was given to treated patients. General study results and limits: Normal-skin resident alphabeta T cells also appear among scalp sample sequences.

It was cDNA, reverse transcribed from extracted RNA, that served as the sequencing template. Produced via immunoSEQ multiplex PCR; TCRdb's table is partial and in-frame only. The sample lists some 170,000 clones, just under 60% occurring once. This clone has only a few counts. What it recognizes is unknown. The sequenced sample was CD4+ T cells sorted from blood, obtained at week 0. This clonotype was obtained from a human donor with alopecia areata.

The CDR3 nucleotides read TGTGCCTGGAGTAGGCTAGCGGGGGCTTACAATGAGCAGTTCTTC. Protein: CAWSRLAGAYNEQFF. The rearrangement links TRBV30 to TRBJ2-1; 10 bases agree with TRBD2. The V and J ends lost 2 bases and 4 bases, in that order; junction bases with no gene match: 5. Germline lookup yields CDR1 GTSNPN and CDR2 SVGIG (reference sequence). The CDR3 spans 15 residues.